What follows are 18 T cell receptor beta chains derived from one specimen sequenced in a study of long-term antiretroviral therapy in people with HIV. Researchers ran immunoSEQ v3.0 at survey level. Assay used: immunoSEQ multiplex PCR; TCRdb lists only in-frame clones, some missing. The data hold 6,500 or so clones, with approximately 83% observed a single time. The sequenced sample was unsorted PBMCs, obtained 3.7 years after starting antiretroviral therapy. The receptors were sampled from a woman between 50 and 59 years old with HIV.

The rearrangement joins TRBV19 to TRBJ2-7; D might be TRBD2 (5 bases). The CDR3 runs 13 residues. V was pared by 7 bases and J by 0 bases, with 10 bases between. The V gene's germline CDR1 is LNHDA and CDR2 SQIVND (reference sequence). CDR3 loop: CASIGGPSYEQYF. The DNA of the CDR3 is TGTGCCAGTATTGGCGGGCCCTCCTACGAGCAGTACTTC. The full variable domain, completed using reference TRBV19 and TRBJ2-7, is DGGITQSPKYLFRKEGQNVTLSCEQNLNHDAMYWYRQDPGQGLRLIYYSQIVNDFQKGDIAEGYSVSREKKESFPLTVTSAQKNPTAFYLCASIGGPSYEQYFGPGTRLTVT.

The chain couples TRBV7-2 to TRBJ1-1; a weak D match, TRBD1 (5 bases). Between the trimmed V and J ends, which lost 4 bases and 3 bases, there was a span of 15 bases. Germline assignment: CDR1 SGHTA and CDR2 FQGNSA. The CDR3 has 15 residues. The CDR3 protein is CASSSRQMGDTEAFF. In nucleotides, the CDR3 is TGTGCCAGCAGCTCGAGACAGATGGGGGACACTGAAGCTTTCTTT.

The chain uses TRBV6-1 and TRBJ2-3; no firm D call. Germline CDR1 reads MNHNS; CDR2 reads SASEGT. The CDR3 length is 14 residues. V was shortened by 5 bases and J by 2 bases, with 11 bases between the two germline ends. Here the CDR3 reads CASSQHPSTDTQYF. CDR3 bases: TGTGCCAGCAGTCAACACCCGTCCACAGATACGCAGTATTTT.

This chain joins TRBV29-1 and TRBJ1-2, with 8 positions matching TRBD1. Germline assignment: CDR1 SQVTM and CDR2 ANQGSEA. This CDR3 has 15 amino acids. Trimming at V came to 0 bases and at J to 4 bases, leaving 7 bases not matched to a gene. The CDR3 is CSVEDTGQGTYGYTF. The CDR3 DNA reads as TGCAGCGTTGAAGATACCGGACAGGGTACCTATGGCTACACCTTC.

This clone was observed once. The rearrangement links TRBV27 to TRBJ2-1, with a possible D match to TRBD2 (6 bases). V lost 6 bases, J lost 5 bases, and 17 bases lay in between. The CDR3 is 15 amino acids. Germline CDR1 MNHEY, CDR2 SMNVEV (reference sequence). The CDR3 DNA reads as TGTGCCAGCAGCCCCCCGGGACTCGTTAACAATGAGCAGTTCTTC. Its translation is CASSPPGLVNNEQFF.

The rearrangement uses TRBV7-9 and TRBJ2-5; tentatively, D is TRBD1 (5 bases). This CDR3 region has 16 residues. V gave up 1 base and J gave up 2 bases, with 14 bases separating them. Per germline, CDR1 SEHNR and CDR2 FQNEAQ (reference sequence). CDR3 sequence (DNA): TGTGCCAGCAGCTTAGACAGGCGCACCAAGCAAGAGACCCAGTACTTC. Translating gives CASSLDRRTKQETQYF.

The CDR3 nucleotides read TGTGCCAGCAGTTACTCGATTCGGAGCAATCAGCCCCAGCATTTT. It is translated as CASSYSIRSNQPQHF. This chain connects TRBV6-5 to TRBJ1-5, with D unresolved. This CDR3 spans 15 amino acids. V lost 0 bases and J lost 1, with 7 bases in between. CDR1 MNHEY and CDR2 SVGAGI come from the germline V gene.

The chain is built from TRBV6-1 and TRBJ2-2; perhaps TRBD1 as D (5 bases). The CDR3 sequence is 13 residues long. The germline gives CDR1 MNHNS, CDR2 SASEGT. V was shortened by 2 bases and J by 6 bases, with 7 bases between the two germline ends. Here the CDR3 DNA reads TGTGCCAGCAGTGAACAGGGTCCCGGGGAGCTGTTTTTT. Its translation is CASSEQGPGELFF.

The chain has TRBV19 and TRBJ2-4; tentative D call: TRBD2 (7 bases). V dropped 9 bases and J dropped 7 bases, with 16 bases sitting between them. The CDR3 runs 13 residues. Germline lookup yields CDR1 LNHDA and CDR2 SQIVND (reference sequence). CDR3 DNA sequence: TGTGCCAGCCAATGGGGGGGCGCGAACATTCAGTACTTC. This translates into CASQWGGANIQYF.

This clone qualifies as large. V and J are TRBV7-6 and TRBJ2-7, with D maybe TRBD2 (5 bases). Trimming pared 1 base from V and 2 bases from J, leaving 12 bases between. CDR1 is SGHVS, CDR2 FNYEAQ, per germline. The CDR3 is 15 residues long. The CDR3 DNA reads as TGTGCCAGCAGCTTAGAGGTTAGCGTAACCTACGAGCAGTACTTC. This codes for CASSLEVSVTYEQYF.

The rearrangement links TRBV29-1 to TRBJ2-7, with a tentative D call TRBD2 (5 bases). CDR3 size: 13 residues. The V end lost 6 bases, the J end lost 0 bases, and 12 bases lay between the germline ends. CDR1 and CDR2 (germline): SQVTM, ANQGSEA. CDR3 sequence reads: CSVSSANSYEQYF. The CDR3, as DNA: TGCAGCGTCAGTAGCGCCAACTCCTACGAGCAGTACTTC.

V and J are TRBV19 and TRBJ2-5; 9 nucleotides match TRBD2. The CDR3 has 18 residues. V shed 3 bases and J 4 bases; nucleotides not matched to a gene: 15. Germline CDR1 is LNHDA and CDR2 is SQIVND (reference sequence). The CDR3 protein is CASSIPASGTPMGETQYF. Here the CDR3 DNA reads TGTGCCAGTAGTATCCCGGCTAGCGGGACCCCAATGGGAGAGACCCAGTACTTC.

The CDR3 DNA follows: TGTGCCAGCAGCCTGCTTCGACAGGGGGAAGGTGGCTACACCTTC. Protein sequence: CASSLLRQGEGGYTF. V gene TRBV6-5 combines with J gene TRBJ1-2; 9 bases line up with TRBD1. The germline V gene has CDR1 MNHEY and CDR2 SVGAGI. V was pared by 6 bases and J by 7 bases, with 12 bases of the junction left unmatched. This CDR3 is built from 15 residues.

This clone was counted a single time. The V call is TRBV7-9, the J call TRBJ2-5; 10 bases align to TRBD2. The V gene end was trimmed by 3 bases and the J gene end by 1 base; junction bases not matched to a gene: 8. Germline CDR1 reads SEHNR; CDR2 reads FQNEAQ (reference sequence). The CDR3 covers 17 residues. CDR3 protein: CASSFGSLAGLQETQYF. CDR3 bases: TGTGCCAGCAGCTTTGGTTCACTAGCGGGACTCCAAGAGACCCAGTACTTC.

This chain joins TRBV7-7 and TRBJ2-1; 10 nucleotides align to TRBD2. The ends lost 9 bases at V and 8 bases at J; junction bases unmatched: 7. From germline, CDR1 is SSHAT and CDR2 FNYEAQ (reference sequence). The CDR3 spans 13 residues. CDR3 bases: TGTGCCAGTGCTAGCGGGAGTACCGATGAGCAGTTCTTC. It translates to CASASGSTDEQFF.

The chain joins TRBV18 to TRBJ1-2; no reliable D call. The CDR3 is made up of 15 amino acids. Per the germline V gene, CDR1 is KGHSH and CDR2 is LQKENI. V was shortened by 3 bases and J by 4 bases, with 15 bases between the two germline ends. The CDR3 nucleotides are TGTGCCAGCTCACCGGGCGGCGCCCGGGGCTATGGCTACACCTTC. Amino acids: CASSPGGARGYGYTF.

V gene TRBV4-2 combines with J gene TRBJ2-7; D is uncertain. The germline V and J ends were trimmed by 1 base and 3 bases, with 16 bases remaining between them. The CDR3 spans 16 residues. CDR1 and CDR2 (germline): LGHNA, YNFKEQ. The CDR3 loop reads CASSQALSTPLYEQYF. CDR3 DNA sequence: TGTGCCAGCAGCCAAGCCCTGTCCACCCCACTCTACGAGCAGTACTTC.

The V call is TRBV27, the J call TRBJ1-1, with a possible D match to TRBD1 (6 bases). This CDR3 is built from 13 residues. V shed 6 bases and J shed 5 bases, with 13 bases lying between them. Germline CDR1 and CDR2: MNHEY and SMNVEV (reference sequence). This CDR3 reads CASSLGGFTEAFF. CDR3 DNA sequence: TGTGCCAGCAGCCTAGGGGGTTTTACTGAAGCTTTCTTT.